A single sample gave rise to the 31 T cell receptor beta chains below, sequenced in a study of tumor and adjacent non-tumor tissue in lung cancer. No cell sorting was done before RNA was extracted from the tissue. The library came from three nested PCR rounds adapted from ARM-PCR protocols. TCRdb reprocessed the multiplex PCR reads with MiXCR, giving one entry per CDR3 protein. Of about 200,000 distinct CDR3 sequences listed, around 70% are singletons. The specimen was lung tumor tissue. These receptors were taken from a man in his fifties or sixties with non-small cell lung cancer.

This clonotype was found once. The CDR3 end shows no conserved phenylalanine or tryptophan, and so a read error is likely. The genes are TRBV6-1 and TRBJ1-6, with a weak D call TRBD1 (5 bases). V shed 0 bases and J shed 7 bases, with 10 bases lying between them. The CDR3 consists of 15 residues. Looked up from germline, CDR1 is MNHNS and CDR2 is SASEGT. The CDR3 here is CASSEATGYNSPLHL. The CDR3 region has the DNA TGTGCCAGCAGTGAAGCCACAGGCTACAATTCACCCCTCCACCTT.

About this clonotype: This may stem from a read error, because a much larger clone lies one nucleotide away. The chain joins TRBV20-1 to TRBJ1-4, with a weak D call TRBD1 (6 bases). The V gene's germline CDR1 is DFQATT and CDR2 SNEGSKA (reference sequence). The germline V and J ends were trimmed by 7 bases and 0 bases, with 12 bases remaining between them. The CDR3 is 14 amino acids. The CDR3, as DNA: TGCAGTGTTAGGACAGCCGCAACTAATGAAAAACTGTTTTTT. This codes for CSVRTAATNEKLFF.

The chain is built from TRBV28 and TRBJ1-2; TRBD1 agrees at 9 bases. The CDR3 covers 15 residues. V was clipped by 6 bases and J by 2 bases; unmatched bases: 7. In germline, CDR1 is MDHEN, CDR2 SYDVKM. This CDR3 reads CASRDSGQGNYGYTF. The DNA of the CDR3 is TGTGCCAGCAGAGACTCGGGACAGGGAAACTATGGCTACACCTTC.

In regard to this clonotype: Being one base from a much bigger clone, this may be a read error. The rearrangement links TRBV20-1 to TRBJ1-2, with no clear D. The V gene lost 5 bases and the J gene lost 6 bases, with 19 bases spanning the gap. In germline, CDR1 is DFQATT, CDR2 SNEGSKA (reference sequence). There are 14 residues in the CDR3. The CDR3 loop reads CSASVTGFNNGYTF. Here the CDR3 DNA reads TGCAGTGCTTCGGTCACGGGATTCAACAATGGCTACACCTTC.

The V call is TRBV6-2 or TRBV6-3, the J call TRBJ2-4; possibly TRBD2 for D (6 bases). The germline V gene has CDR1 MNHEY and CDR2 SVGEGT. The length of the CDR3 is 16 residues. With 5 bases removed from V and 2 bases from J, the gap between germline ends came to 16 bases. The CDR3 protein is CASSPIGRRTKNIQYF. CDR3 DNA: TGTGCCAGCAGTCCTATCGGGAGAAGGACCAAAAACATTCAGTACTTC.

This clonotype showed up just once. The CDR3 carries no conserved terminal phenylalanine or tryptophan, so it likely arises from a read error. The DNA is left out, because the CDR3 cannot be placed on it with certainty; the CDR3 is given as TCRdb lists it. The V and J genes are TRBV12-3 or TRBV12-4 and TRBJ1-4; the DNA was not compared with TRBD1, the D call given in the table. The CDR3 adds up to 13 amino acids, both ends counted. The CDR3 sequence is CASTRQNNEKMFS.

The genes are TRBV6-1 and TRBJ1-1; 7 nucleotides align to TRBD1. The CDR3 consists of 14 residues. The V gene end was trimmed by 4 bases and the J gene end by 0 bases; junction bases not matched to a gene: 2. Germline V gene lookup returns CDR1 MNHNS and CDR2 SASEGT. CDR3 protein: CASSAGQVNTEAFF. The CDR3 DNA reads TGTGCCAGCAGTGCCGGACAGGTGAACACTGAAGCTTTCTTT.

In the case of this clonotype: This may stem from a read error, because a much larger clone lies one nucleotide away. This rearrangement joins TRBV28 to TRBJ2-7, with 10 nucleotides matching TRBD2. Germline CDR1 MDHEN, CDR2 SYDVKM. This CDR3 has 15 amino acids. The CDR3 reads CARSLPTSGDGEQYF. CDR3 nucleotide sequence: TGTGCCAGGAGTTTGCCAACTAGCGGGGACGGCGAGCAGTACTTC.

This clonotype appeared a single time. At one end the junction does not follow the germline gene, possibly because of a read error. V gene TRBV20-1 combines with J gene TRBJ2-1; 10 nucleotides align to TRBD2. The germline gives CDR1 DFQATT, CDR2 SNEGSKA (reference sequence). The length of the CDR3 is 19 residues. The CDR3 DNA sequence: TGCAGTGCTAGAGATCTGATAGCGGGAGGTTATACTGGTATTAATGAGCAGTCCTTC. Its protein is CSARDLIAGGYTGINEQSF.

This clonotype was detected many times. The V gene is TRBV11-3, the J gene TRBJ2-1; 7 positions match TRBD2. J was trimmed by 2 bases and V by 3 bases; bases with no gene match: 10. The V gene's germline CDR1 is SGHNT and CDR2 YENEEA. This CDR3 has 17 amino acids. CDR3 region: CASSFVVGGIAYNEQFF. CDR3 in DNA: TGTGCCAGCAGCTTCGTCGTGGGGGGGATTGCCTACAATGAGCAGTTCTTC. The variable domain in full, with the rest retrieved from reference TRBV11-3 and TRBJ2-1, is EAGVVQSPRYKIIEKKQPVAFWCNPISGHNTLYWYLQNLGQGPELLIRYENEEAVDDSQLPKDRFSAERLKGVDSTLKIQPAELGDSAVYLCASSFVVGGIAYNEQFFGPGTRLTVL.

The rearrangement joins TRBV6-1 to TRBJ1-2; D is possibly TRBD1 (6 bases). Germline CDR1 MNHNS, CDR2 SASEGT. The CDR3 covers 14 residues. The CDR3 is CISSEWDKRYGYTF. The CDR3 bases are TGTATCAGCAGTGAGTGGGACAAACGTTATGGCTACACCTTC.

Note on this clonotype: A read error may account for a junction end that differs from germline. The gene calls are TRBV11-3 and TRBJ2-3; 9 bases fit TRBD1. The CDR3 is 14 residues long. The V gene's germline CDR1 is SGHNT and CDR2 YENEEA. CDR3 DNA: TGTGCCAGCAGCCCCGGACAGGGGATAGATATGCAGTATTTT. Protein: CASSPGQGIDMQYF.

The J gene is TRBJ2-3, the V gene TRBV20-1, with a possible D match to TRBD1 (5 bases). The CDR3 has 15 residues. V was cut by 1 base and J by 11 bases, with 22 bases left in between. Germline V gene data show CDR1 as DFQATT and CDR2 as SNEGSKA (reference sequence). DNA of the CDR3: TGCAGTGCTAGAGGTGCCAAGGGGAACACAGAAAGGCAGTATTTT. Its protein is CSARGAKGNTERQYF.

As to this clonotype: Being one base from a much bigger clone, this may be a read error. The rearrangement uses TRBV20-1 and TRBJ1-6; D gene uncertain. CDR3 length: 15 amino acids. CDR1 is DFQATT and CDR2 is SNEGSKA in the germline V gene (reference sequence). The CDR3 here is CSVRDPEVDNSPLHF. CDR3 DNA: TGCAGTGTTAGAGACCCGGAGGTGGATAATTCACCCCTCCACTTT.

The V and J genes are TRBV20-1 and TRBJ1-1, with 7 positions matching TRBD1. J gave up 7 bases and V 6 bases, and 8 bases lay outside the gene matches. Germline-derived CDR1 and CDR2 are DFQATT and SNEGSKA (reference sequence). The CDR3 loop spans 12 amino acids. The CDR3 protein is CSALDRESEAFF. CDR3 DNA sequence: TGCAGTGCCTTAGACAGGGAGAGTGAAGCTTTCTTT.

This clonotype showed up just once. J is TRBJ2-1 and V is TRBV11-3, with D perhaps TRBD1 or TRBD2 (6 bases each). Germline CDR1 and CDR2: SGHNT and YENEEA. This CDR3 has 16 residues. The V end was cut by 5 bases, the J end by 0 bases, with 14 bases between. CDR3 in DNA: TGTGCCAGCAGCCTAGGGGGGTCGAGCTCCTACAATGAGCAGTTCTTC. Residues: CASSLGGSSSYNEQFF.

As for this clonotype: A much larger clone differs from this one at a single base, so this may be a read error. CDR3 nucleotide sequence: TGTGCCGGCAGTATCCGGGGGGATGAGCAGTTCTTC. Its protein is CAGSIRGDEQFF. This chain uses TRBV6-1 with TRBJ2-1, with TRBD2 matching 7 bases. CDR1 MNHNS and CDR2 SASEGT come from the germline V gene. This CDR3 is built from 12 residues.

The chain has TRBV6-1 and TRBJ2-3; D is possibly TRBD2 (5 bases). Trimming left V 7 bases short and J 5 bases short, with 13 bases between. This CDR3 comprises 13 residues. Germline CDR1 and CDR2: MNHNS and SASEGT. Here the CDR3 reads CASTTSGLDTQYF. The CDR3 coding sequence is TGTGCCAGCACTACTAGTGGACTAGATACGCAGTATTTT.

About this clonotype itself: Because the CDR3 is missing its conserved closing phenylalanine or tryptophan, this is likely a read error. The V call is TRBV20-1, the J call TRBJ1-1; unclear D gene. This CDR3 is built from 15 residues. The germline gives CDR1 DFQATT, CDR2 SNEGSKA (reference sequence). The CDR3 sequence: CSARDRVSLNTEAFL. The CDR3 region has the DNA TGCAGTGCCAGAGATCGCGTCAGCTTGAACACTGAAGCTTTCCTT.

V is TRBV20-1 and J is TRBJ2-7; D unresolved. The CDR3 extends over 13 amino acids. Trimming shortened V by 1 base and J by 2 bases, and 9 bases separated the two germline ends. Germline CDR1 reads DFQATT; CDR2 reads SNEGSKA (reference sequence). The CDR3 sequence is CSARAIGTYEQYF. The CDR3 region has the DNA TGCAGTGCTAGAGCCATCGGTACCTACGAGCAGTACTTC.

With regard to this clonotype: One end of the junction does not line up with germline, which may come from a read error. Here the CDR3 reads CASIKTSGAASEAFF. The DNA for the CDR3 is TGCGCCAGCATCAAAACGTCAGGGGCTGCCTCTGAAGCTTTCTTC. The V gene is TRBV5-1, the J gene TRBJ1-1; weak D call: TRBD1 (6 bases). This CDR3 spans 15 amino acids. Germline V gene lookup returns CDR1 SGHRS and CDR2 YFSETQ. The variable domain in full, with the rest retrieved from reference TRBV5-1 and TRBJ1-1, is KAGVTQTPRYLIKTRGQQVTLSCSPISGHRSVSWYQQTPGQGLQFLFEYFSETQRNKGNFPGRFSGRQFSNSRSEMNVSTLELGDSALYLCASIKTSGAASEAFFGQGTRLTVV.

This clonotype was seen only a few times. A much larger clone differs from this one at a single base, so this may be a read error. The CDR3 DNA reads as TGCAGTGCTAGAGAGGGACCAATTCGGTACACAGATACGCACTATTTT. Amino acid sequence: CSAREGPIRYTDTHYF. This rearrangement joins TRBV20-1 to TRBJ2-3; D may correspond to TRBD1 or TRBD2 (5 bases each). The CDR3 loop spans 16 amino acids. CDR1 and CDR2 from the germline V gene are DFQATT and SNEGSKA (reference sequence).

The J gene is TRBJ2-7, the V gene TRBV4-1; the match to TRBD2 covers 9 bases. Per the germline V gene, CDR1 is MGHRA and CDR2 is YSYEKL. Unmatched junction bases numbered 6, after V lost 0 bases and J lost 6 bases. The CDR3 has 15 amino acids. CDR3 region: CASSQDPSGVGEQYF. The CDR3 DNA is TGCGCCAGCAGCCAAGATCCTAGCGGGGTAGGCGAGCAGTACTTC.

Comments on this clonotype: The germline gene is not matched at one end of the junction; a read error may be the cause. The rearrangement joins TRBV20-1 to TRBJ2-3; TRBD2 agrees at 9 bases. Germline V lookup: CDR1 DFQATT, CDR2 SNEGSKA (reference sequence). The CDR3 is 14 amino acids. The DNA for the CDR3 is TGCAGTACTAGAGACCTGCTAGCGGGACCGCGGCAGTATTTT. Translation: CSTRDLLAGPRQYF.

A word on this clonotype: This may come from a read error, since a much larger clone is one base off. The chain carries TRBV7-9 and TRBJ2-1, with unresolved D. The CDR3 runs to 12 residues. Germline CDR1 is SEHNR and CDR2 is FQNEAQ (reference sequence). Trimming took 5 bases from V and 6 from J, leaving 8 bases between them. The CDR3 sequence is CASSKTSNEQFF. CDR3 coding DNA: TGTGCCAGCAGCAAGACGAGCAATGAGCAGTTCTTC.

With regard to this clonotype: At one end, the junction sequence differs from germline, possibly due to a read error. The rearrangement joins TRBV20-1 to TRBJ1-4; TRBD1 aligns across 8 bases. CDR1 and CDR2 (germline): DFQATT, SNEGSKA (reference sequence). The CDR3 length is 13 residues. CDR3 sequence (DNA): TGCAGTGCTCGGACAGGGTCGGATGAAAAACTGCTTTTT. Translated, it gives CSARTGSDEKLLF.

Note on this clonotype: Relative to the germline gene, one junction end is altered; a read error may explain this. This sequence joins TRBV20-1 and TRBJ2-1, with TRBD1 matching over 8 bases. The CDR3 consists of 15 residues. The V gene's germline CDR1 is DFQATT and CDR2 SNEGSKA (reference sequence). CDR3 sequence reads: CSARAWQGAYNEQFF. The CDR3 nucleotides read TGCAGTGCTAGGGCCTGGCAGGGGGCCTACAATGAGCAGTTCTTT.

Note on this clonotype: Likely a read error: the CDR3 ends without its conserved phenylalanine or tryptophan. V usage is TRBV5-5 and J usage is TRBJ1-1; 12 bases are shared with TRBD1. Germline V gene lookup returns CDR1 SGHKS and CDR2 YYEKEE (reference sequence). The J segment lost 5 bases and the V segment lost 4 bases, leaving 3 bases of the junction unmatched. The CDR3 totals 14 residues. The CDR3 bases are TGTGCCAGCAGCACGGGACAGGGGGCGACTGAAGCTTTCATT. This codes for CASSTGQGATEAFI.

Notes on this clonotype: One junction end disagrees with the germline gene, perhaps due to a read error. The chain is built from TRBV6-1 and TRBJ2-7, with no clear D. From germline, CDR1 is MNHNS and CDR2 SASEGT. The CDR3 totals 12 residues. CDR3 nucleotide sequence: TGTGCAAGCAGAGACACTCCGATGGATCAGTACTTC. This codes for CASRDTPMDQYF.

In its sample, this clonotype was seen many times. The chain couples TRBV4-2 to TRBJ1-1; unclear D gene. V was cut by 3 bases and J by 4 bases, with 9 bases left in between. Germline CDR1 is LGHNA and CDR2 is YNFKEQ. This CDR3 comprises 13 residues. The CDR3 DNA reads TGTGCCAGCAGCCATCCGATCGCCACTGAAGCTTTCTTT. It codes for CASSHPIATEAFF.

The chain employs TRBV5-8 and TRBJ2-2, with D possibly TRBD1 on 6 matching bases. The CDR3 has 15 residues. CDR1 is SGHTS and CDR2 is YDEGEE in the germline V gene. Trimming stripped 5 bases from V and 3 bases from J, with 14 bases between. Here the CDR3 DNA reads TGTGCCAGCAGACCTGGACAGCAGGACACCGGGGAGCTGTTTTTT. It translates to CASRPGQQDTGELFF.